The present entry profiles one T cell receptor beta chain with its context. Its cognate antigen is unknown. The sample comes from a study of T cell responses to AZD1222 COVID-19 vaccine. Whole-study results and caveats: Regions left unmutated in variants are reportedly the target of nearly half of spike-specific TCRs. Every sample of the repertoires postdated the peak T cell response. Among the donors, most were white British and more were female, and clonal diversity was possibly underestimated. Spike-specific TCR breadth and depth grew following two AZD1222 doses.

Using immunoSEQ multiplex PCR, the repertoire was profiled, and TCRdb retains in-frame clones only, with some absent. The sample lists about 150,000 clones, approximately 83% seen once, with around 8% in the top ten. The input for sequencing was peripheral blood, taken on day 0 of AZD1222 vaccination. This sequence originates from an adult in good health.

For the CDR3, the DNA is TGTGCCAGTAGGGGAGACCGGAACACTGAAGCTTTCTTT. Protein sequence: CASRGDRNTEAFF. V is TRBV19 and J is TRBJ1-1; D not certain. The germline V and J ends were trimmed by 6 bases and 1 base, with 9 bases remaining between them. This CDR3 has 13 amino acids. Germline V gives CDR1 LNHDA, CDR2 SQIVND (reference sequence).